The clone carrying this TCR beta chain was seen only a few times. Antigen unknown. This sample is drawn from a study of STAT3 mutations in large granular lymphocyte leukemia. V dropped 7 bases and J dropped 2 bases, with 12 bases sitting between them. The CDR3 is 13 residues long. The germline gives CDR1 SGHTA, CDR2 FQGNSA. Libraries were prepared by immunoSEQ multiplex PCR; TCRdb keeps only in-frame clonotypes and omits some of them. The table has over 10,000 clones, 60% to 85% seen once. Study-wide findings and caveats: Treatment regimens differed across patients between samplings. At least one immunodominant TCR beta clonotype appeared in every T-cell large granular lymphocyte leukemia patient.

The clonotype comes from a man between 60 and 75 years old with T-cell large granular lymphocyte leukemia. Some clones in this sample may be carry-over from other donors' samples. The material sequenced was peripheral blood mononuclear cells. The V and J genes are TRBV7-2 and TRBJ2-7, with D unresolved. The CDR3 region is CASTPYPAYEQYF. The CDR3, as DNA: TGTGCCAGCACCCCCTACCCGGCCTACGAGCAGTACTTC.